These 14 T cell receptor beta chains were all obtained from the same sample, sequenced in a study of T cell repertoires in cytomegalovirus infection. TCRdb reprocessed the reads with MiXCR, giving one entry per CDR3 protein. Altogether about 300,000 distinct CDR3 sequences are present, about a quarter being singletons, with the ten largest covering 14%. Input material: PBMCs. These receptors all stem from a human donor in good health (CMV status not recorded). Some clones in this sample may be carry-over from other donors' samples.

This clonotype has just a few counts. J is TRBJ1-1 and V is TRBV19; D ambiguous. This CDR3 region has 14 residues. The V end was cut by 5 bases, the J end by 1 base, with 11 bases between. Germline V lookup: CDR1 LNHDA, CDR2 SQIVND (reference sequence). In nucleotides, the CDR3 is TGTGCCAGTAGTCAAGGACGGTCGAACACTGAAGCTTTCTTT. It is translated as CASSQGRSNTEAFF.

This clonotype was counted once. The chain couples TRBV6-1 to TRBJ2-1, with TRBD2 identical over 7 bases. Germline values: CDR1 MNHNS, CDR2 SASEGT. V lost 7 bases to trimming and J lost 10 bases; unmatched junction nucleotides: 10. The CDR3 sequence is 13 residues long. As DNA, the CDR3 is TGTGCCAGCATACCCACGCCGGGGGGAGAGCAGTTCTTC. Protein sequence: CASIPTPGGEQFF.

Ten or more counts support this clonotype. V usage is TRBV27 and J usage is TRBJ1-1; D perhaps matches TRBD1 (5 bases). Trimming removed 8 bases from V and 4 bases from J, with 17 bases in between. This CDR3 contains 14 residues. Looked up from germline, CDR1 is MNHEY and CDR2 is SMNVEV (reference sequence). CDR3 protein: CASSRFQGGTEAFF. The CDR3 region has the DNA TGTGCCAGCTCCCGATTTCAGGGCGGCACTGAAGCTTTCTTT.

The J gene is TRBJ2-3, the V gene TRBV5-1; no clear D gene. Germline V gene data show CDR1 as SGHRS and CDR2 as YFSETQ. This CDR3 has 14 amino acids. V lost 4 bases and J lost 4, with 13 bases in between. CDR3 sequence (DNA): TGCGCCAGCAGCAGCTCCCCGACCCCAGATACGCAGTATTTT. This encodes CASSSSPTPDTQYF.

In its sample, this clonotype was seen many times. The chain joins TRBV7-2 to TRBJ2-1; possibly TRBD2 for D (6 bases). CDR3 length: 13 amino acids. Trimming removed 9 bases from V and 6 bases from J, with 15 bases in between. Germline V gene sequence: CDR1 SGHTA, CDR2 FQGNSA. This CDR3 reads CASSGPFGNEQFF. Written as DNA, the CDR3 is TGTGCCAGTAGCGGACCCTTTGGCAATGAGCAGTTCTTC. The full variable domain, its missing parts supplied by reference TRBV7-2 and TRBJ2-1, is GAGVSQSPSNKVTEKGKDVELRCDPISGHTALYWYRQSLGQGLEFLIYFQGNSAPDKSGLPSDRFSAERTGGSVSTLTIQRTQQEDSAVYLCASSGPFGNEQFFGPGTRLTVL.

This clonotype was seen a few times. The V and J genes are TRBV7-9 and TRBJ1-1; D possibly corresponds to TRBD1 (5 bases). The CDR3 sequence is 15 residues long. With 11 bases removed from V and 2 bases from J, the gap between germline ends came to 21 bases. Germline V CDR1 and CDR2: SEHNR, FQNEAQ (reference sequence). CDR3 protein: CALTGPSGLNTEAFF. CDR3 in DNA: TGTGCCCTTACGGGACCATCAGGGCTTAACACTGAAGCTTTCTTT. Complete variable domain (other parts from reference TRBV7-9 and TRBJ1-1): DTGVSQNPRHKITKRGQNVTFRCDPISEHNRLYWYRQTLGQGPEFLTYFQNEAQLEKSRLLSDRFSAERPKGSFSTLEIQRTEQGDSAMYLCALTGPSGLNTEAFFGQGTRLTVV.

This clonotype was seen a handful of times. The chain joins TRBV25-1 to TRBJ1-2, with D uncertain. Germline V CDR1 and CDR2: MGHDK, SYGVNS. The CDR3 has 14 residues. V lost 2 bases and J lost 6, with 13 bases in between. Here the CDR3 reads CASSETYGIHGYTF. The CDR3 DNA follows: TGTGCCAGCAGTGAAACATACGGGATCCATGGCTACACCTTC.

J is TRBJ2-1 and V is TRBV7-3; D gene unclear. The germline V and J ends were trimmed by 2 bases and 8 bases, with 10 bases remaining between them. Germline lookup yields CDR1 SGHTA and CDR2 FQGTGA. This CDR3 has 13 amino acids. DNA for the CDR3: TGTGCCAGCAGCTTAGAGGCAGGTCATGAGCAGTTCTTC. It codes for CASSLEAGHEQFF.

The rearrangement uses TRBV19 and TRBJ1-1; D not resolved. In germline, CDR1 is LNHDA, CDR2 SQIVND (reference sequence). The CDR3 spans 13 residues. Trimming cost V 9 bases and J 4 bases, with 15 bases left between them. This CDR3 reads CASTIDSVTEAFF. CDR3 in DNA: TGTGCCAGCACAATTGATTCGGTCACTGAAGCTTTCTTT.

This clonotype was seen many times. The rearrangement joins TRBV11-3 to TRBJ2-1; TRBD1 matches at 7 bases. Germline V gene lookup returns CDR1 SGHNT and CDR2 YENEEA. V gave up 1 base and J gave up 13 bases; unmatched junction bases: 10. This CDR3 spans 14 amino acids. The CDR3 region is CASSLGIRDSLQFF. In DNA, the CDR3 is TGTGCCAGCAGCTTAGGGATAAGGGACAGCCTCCAGTTCTTC.

J is TRBJ2-1 and V is TRBV5-1, with D perhaps matching TRBD2 (5 bases). Germline values: CDR1 SGHRS, CDR2 YFSETQ. The V end lost 3 bases, the J end lost 7 bases, and 26 bases lay between the germline ends. The CDR3 runs 18 residues. Here the CDR3 reads CASSSRAIREGPRNEQFF. The CDR3, as DNA: TGCGCCAGCAGCTCGAGGGCGATCCGAGAGGGCCCAAGAAATGAGCAGTTCTTC. Based on the CDR3 plus reference TRBV5-1 and TRBJ2-1, the full variable domain is KAGVTQTPRYLIKTRGQQVTLSCSPISGHRSVSWYQQTPGQGLQFLFEYFSETQRNKGNFPGRFSGRQFSNSRSEMNVSTLELGDSALYLCASSSRAIREGPRNEQFFGPGTRLTVL.

Turning to this clonotype: This could be a read error, since a much larger clone is one nucleotide away. J is TRBJ2-1 and V is TRBV7-4; 7 bases match TRBD2. Germline V gene data show CDR1 as SGHVT and CDR2 as SQSDAQ. Trimming at V came to 5 bases and at J to 0 bases, leaving 13 bases not matched to a gene. This CDR3 comprises 18 residues. CDR3: CASSALTIGRPSYNEQFF. In nucleotides, the CDR3 is TGTGCCAGCAGCGCATTGACTATCGGGAGGCCCTCCTACAATGAGCAGTTCTTC.

The table lists this clonotype with many counts. The rearrangement joins TRBV7-2 to TRBJ1-6; D call uncertain. The CDR3 spans 14 residues. Germline V gene lookup returns CDR1 SGHTA and CDR2 FQGNSA. V lost 2 bases, J lost 8 bases, and 10 bases lay in between. The CDR3 reads CASSLLWEHSPLHF. DNA of the CDR3: TGTGCCAGCAGCTTACTATGGGAACATTCACCCCTCCACTTT.

This clonotype was found many times. This rearrangement joins TRBV7-8 to TRBJ2-7; D is undetermined. This CDR3 is built from 14 residues. V lost 4 bases and J lost 0, with 10 bases in between. The germline CDR1 and CDR2 sequences are SGHVS and FQNEAQ. CDR3 sequence (DNA): TGTGCCAGCAGCTCAATGCCGGGCTCCTACGAGCAGTACTTC. This sequence encodes CASSSMPGSYEQYF.